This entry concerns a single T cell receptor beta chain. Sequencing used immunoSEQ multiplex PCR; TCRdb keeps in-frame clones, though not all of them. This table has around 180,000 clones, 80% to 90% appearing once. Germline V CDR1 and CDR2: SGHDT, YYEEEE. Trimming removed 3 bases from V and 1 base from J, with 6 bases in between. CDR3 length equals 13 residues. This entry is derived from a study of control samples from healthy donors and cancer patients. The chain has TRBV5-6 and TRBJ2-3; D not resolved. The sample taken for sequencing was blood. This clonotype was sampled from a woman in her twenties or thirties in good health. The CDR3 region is CASSSTGTDTQYF. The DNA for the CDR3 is TGTGCCAGCAGCTCCACTGGCACAGATACGCAGTATTTT.